This T cell receptor beta chain was sequenced during a study of blood T cell repertoires in COVID-19. Study details: Whether acute or convalescent, the COVID-19 samples came from the United States, Italy and Spain. T cells, B-cell-depleted T cells, or PBMCs provided the cDNA or gDNA that served as material.

Per the original data handling: Reference gene primer amplification gave estimated nucleated cell counts. This table comes from immunoSEQ multiplex PCR, and its TCRdb copy is limited to in-frame clones, with some not included. V and J calls and clone size are those listed in that table; D and trimming were worked out from the DNA. The sample lists roughly 180,000 clones, 75% to 90% occurring once. There are 15 residues in the CDR3. Germline CDR1 and CDR2: SEHNR and FQNEAQ (reference sequence). V was trimmed by 3 bases and J by 3 bases, leaving 14 bases between them. The source is a woman aged 55-75 years with acute or convalescent COVID-19. Sequences were obtained from peripheral blood. This chain links TRBV7-9 with TRBJ2-5, with unresolved D. This chain's CDR3 is CASSFQRNGKETQYF. In DNA, the CDR3 is TGTGCCAGCAGCTTTCAGCGTAACGGAAAAGAGACCCAGTACTTC.